This is a list of T cell receptor beta chains from one sample in a study of blood T cell repertoires in COVID-19. Sequencing used immunoSEQ multiplex PCR; TCRdb keeps in-frame clones, though not all of them. The sample includes 40,000 to 50,000 clones, 70% to 90% seen only once; the top ten take 15% to 18%. Sequencing input: peripheral blood. All receptors come from a human donor in a cohort sampled during active COVID-19. The donor label of this sample is uncertain. Each CDR3 is given with its conserved first and last residue. Fields, in order: V gene, D gene, CDR3 length, J gene, clone size, CDR3 DNA, CDR3 protein. A D gene is named only where the DNA matches it firmly. Where a row states a size, it is once, few, many or the class of an expanded clone; other rows omit it.

V gene: TRBV19; D gene: -; CDR3 length: 13; J gene: TRBJ2-7; clone size: -; CDR3 DNA: TGTGCCAGTAGTATTGCCGGTGGAGGCGAGCAGTACTTC; CDR3 protein: CASSIAGGGEQYF
V gene: TRBV11-2; D gene: TRBD2; CDR3 length: 16; J gene: TRBJ2-1; clone size: once; CDR3 DNA: TGTGCCAGCAGCTTAGATTGGGGCGGGGGACACAATGAGCAGTTCTTC; CDR3 protein: CASSLDWGGGHNEQFF
V gene: TRBV7-3; D gene: -; CDR3 length: 15; J gene: TRBJ1-1; clone size: -; CDR3 DNA: TGTGCCAGCAGCTTGGGACACGGAGTAAACACTGAAGCTTTCTTT; CDR3 protein: CASSLGHGVNTEAFF
V gene: TRBV6-2/TRBV6-3; D gene: TRBD1; CDR3 length: 19; J gene: TRBJ2-7; clone size: -; CDR3 DNA: TGTGCCAGCAGTTACGCTTATCCTTACCCGGGACAGAAGAAGGGTAAGCAGTACTTC; CDR3 protein: CASSYAYPYPGQKKGKQYF
V gene: TRBV27; D gene: TRBD1; CDR3 length: 14; J gene: TRBJ1-2; clone size: once; CDR3 DNA: TGTGCCAGCAGTTTCTCCCGGGACAGGGGCGGCTACACCTTC; CDR3 protein: CASSFSRDRGGYTF
V gene: TRBV19; D gene: TRBD1; CDR3 length: 16; J gene: TRBJ1-2; clone size: -; CDR3 DNA: TGTGCCAGTAGTCGAATTACAGGGGGCGCCGGGTTTGGCTACACCTTC; CDR3 protein: CASSRITGGAGFGYTF
V gene: TRBV7-2; D gene: -; CDR3 length: 12; J gene: TRBJ2-7; clone size: -; CDR3 DNA: TGTGCCAGCAGCCCAAATTCCGGGGAGCAGTACTTC; CDR3 protein: CASSPNSGEQYF
V gene: TRBV2; D gene: -; CDR3 length: 16; J gene: TRBJ1-2; clone size: -; CDR3 DNA: TGTGCCAGCAGTGAGGCGTGGGCAGGGGCCTCGTATGGCTACACCTTC; CDR3 protein: CASSEAWAGASYGYTF
V gene: TRBV9; D gene: TRBD1; CDR3 length: 17; J gene: TRBJ1-2; clone size: -; CDR3 DNA: TGTGCCAGCAGCGCCTCTACACAGGGGCCGACCTACTATGGCTACACCTTC; CDR3 protein: CASSASTQGPTYYGYTF
V gene: TRBV12-3/TRBV12-4; D gene: -; CDR3 length: 13; J gene: TRBJ1-1; clone size: -; CDR3 DNA: TGTGCCAGCAGTTCGGGGTTGAACACTGAAGCTTTCTTT; CDR3 protein: CASSSGLNTEAFF
V gene: TRBV5-5; D gene: -; CDR3 length: 14; J gene: TRBJ1-5; clone size: -; CDR3 DNA: TGTGCCAGCAGCTCTGGGAGGGGTAATCAGCCCCAGCATTTT; CDR3 protein: CASSSGRGNQPQHF
V gene: TRBV5-1; D gene: TRBD1; CDR3 length: 14; J gene: TRBJ2-5; clone size: -; CDR3 DNA: TGCGCCAGCAGCGGGACAGCCGAGGGGGAGACCCAGTACTTC; CDR3 protein: CASSGTAEGETQYF
V gene: TRBV28; D gene: -; CDR3 length: 13; J gene: TRBJ1-1; clone size: -; CDR3 DNA: TGTGCCAGCAGTTTATTCAGGAACACTGAAGCTTTCTTT; CDR3 protein: CASSLFRNTEAFF
V gene: TRBV25-1; D gene: -; CDR3 length: 13; J gene: TRBJ1-1; clone size: -; CDR3 DNA: TGTGCCAGCACTGACAGATTGAACACTGAAGCTTTCTTT; CDR3 protein: CASTDRLNTEAFF
V gene: TRBV27; D gene: -; CDR3 length: 15; J gene: TRBJ2-7; clone size: -; CDR3 DNA: TGTGCCAGCAGCCGAACGACTAGGAGCTCCTACGAGCAGTACTTC; CDR3 protein: CASSRTTRSSYEQYF
V gene: TRBV3-1/TRBV3-2; D gene: -; CDR3 length: 14; J gene: TRBJ1-1; clone size: -; CDR3 DNA: TGTGCCAGCAGCCAAAGCGGACAGTACACTGAAGCTTTCTTT; CDR3 protein: CASSQSGQYTEAFF
V gene: TRBV9; D gene: -; CDR3 length: 15; J gene: TRBJ1-2; clone size: -; CDR3 DNA: TGTGCCAGCAGCTCTCTCGACAGACTTAACTATGGCTACACCTTC; CDR3 protein: CASSSLDRLNYGYTF
V gene: TRBV5-5; D gene: -; CDR3 length: 13; J gene: TRBJ2-5; clone size: -; CDR3 DNA: TGTGCCAGCAGCTTGGCCGGGAGAGAGACCCAGTACTTC; CDR3 protein: CASSLAGRETQYF
V gene: TRBV27; D gene: -; CDR3 length: 14; J gene: TRBJ1-6; clone size: -; CDR3 DNA: TGTGCCAGCAGCCTCACAGGCTATAATTCACCCCTCCACTTT; CDR3 protein: CASSLTGYNSPLHF
V gene: TRBV6-6; D gene: TRBD1; CDR3 length: 15; J gene: TRBJ1-2; clone size: -; CDR3 DNA: TGTGCCAGCAGTTCGAGGACAGGACCGCTTGGAGGCTACACCTTC; CDR3 protein: CASSSRTGPLGGYTF
V gene: TRBV5-1; D gene: TRBD1; CDR3 length: 21; J gene: TRBJ1-1; clone size: once; CDR3 DNA: TGCGCCAGAAACACCGGGACAGGGGGAGAAGGGTACGGTCTGTCGAACACTGAAGCTTTCTTT; CDR3 protein: CARNTGTGGEGYGLSNTEAFF
V gene: TRBV12-3/TRBV12-4; D gene: -; CDR3 length: 12; J gene: TRBJ1-5; clone size: few; CDR3 DNA: TGTGCCAGCAGTGGGGGCTATCAGCCCCAGCATTTT; CDR3 protein: CASSGGYQPQHF
V gene: TRBV4-1; D gene: -; CDR3 length: 14; J gene: TRBJ2-1; clone size: -; CDR3 DNA: TGCGCCAGCAGCCAAGATTCGACCCCCAGGGGGCAGTTCTTC; CDR3 protein: CASSQDSTPRGQFF
V gene: TRBV7-2; D gene: -; CDR3 length: 12; J gene: TRBJ1-4; clone size: -; CDR3 DNA: TGTGCCAGCAGCTTTGGACGGGGAAAACTGTTTTTT; CDR3 protein: CASSFGRGKLFF
V gene: TRBV4-1; D gene: TRBD1; CDR3 length: 16; J gene: TRBJ2-7; clone size: -; CDR3 DNA: TGCGCCAGCAGCCAAGGGAGAGGGGGCCTTGTCTACGAGCAGTACTTC; CDR3 protein: CASSQGRGGLVYEQYF
V gene: TRBV29-1; D gene: -; CDR3 length: 12; J gene: TRBJ2-3; clone size: -; CDR3 DNA: TGCAGCGTTGACCCAGGGTCAGATACGCAGTATTTT; CDR3 protein: CSVDPGSDTQYF
V gene: TRBV5-4; D gene: -; CDR3 length: 13; J gene: TRBJ2-3; clone size: -; CDR3 DNA: TGTGCCAGCAGCTTCGGGGGAGTAGATACGCAGTATTTT; CDR3 protein: CASSFGGVDTQYF
V gene: TRBV23-1; D gene: TRBD1; CDR3 length: 17; J gene: TRBJ1-1; clone size: -; CDR3 DNA: TGCGCCAGCAGTCAAGGGGCCAAGGGGGCTCGCAACACTGAAGCTTTCTTT; CDR3 protein: CASSQGAKGARNTEAFF
V gene: TRBV7-3; D gene: -; CDR3 length: 15; J gene: TRBJ1-4; clone size: -; CDR3 DNA: TGTGCCAGCAGCTTAACGGGCGGGGGTAATGAAAAACTGTTTTTT; CDR3 protein: CASSLTGGGNEKLFF
V gene: TRBV10-3; D gene: TRBD2; CDR3 length: 15; J gene: TRBJ2-5; clone size: -; CDR3 DNA: TGTGCCACCACTTCGGGACTAGGTGTTATGGAGACCCAGTACTTC; CDR3 protein: CATTSGLGVMETQYF
V gene: TRBV9; D gene: TRBD2; CDR3 length: 16; J gene: TRBJ2-3; clone size: -; CDR3 DNA: TGTGCCAGCAGCCCCACTAGCGGGGGGTCCACAGATACGCAGTATTTT; CDR3 protein: CASSPTSGGSTDTQYF
V gene: TRBV5-4; D gene: -; CDR3 length: 14; J gene: TRBJ2-7; clone size: -; CDR3 DNA: TGTGCCAGCAGCTTGGGCCCTAGCCGTGACGAGCAGTACTTC; CDR3 protein: CASSLGPSRDEQYF
V gene: TRBV7-3; D gene: TRBD2; CDR3 length: 16; J gene: TRBJ2-3; clone size: -; CDR3 DNA: TGTGCCAGCAGCTTAATTAGCGGGGGTCCCACAGATACGCAGTATTTT; CDR3 protein: CASSLISGGPTDTQYF
V gene: TRBV2; D gene: -; CDR3 length: 15; J gene: TRBJ2-6; clone size: -; CDR3 DNA: TGTGCCAGCAGTGGGCGGTACTCTGGGGCCAACGTCCTGACTTTC; CDR3 protein: CASSGRYSGANVLTF
V gene: TRBV25-1; D gene: -; CDR3 length: 11; J gene: TRBJ2-1; clone size: -; CDR3 DNA: TGTGCCAGCAGTGACCGGTATGAGCAGTTCTTC; CDR3 protein: CASSDRYEQFF
V gene: TRBV4-1; D gene: -; CDR3 length: 15; J gene: TRBJ2-2; clone size: -; CDR3 DNA: TGCGCCAGCAGCCAAGGGGCGGGTATGACCGGGGAGCTGTTTTTT; CDR3 protein: CASSQGAGMTGELFF
V gene: TRBV7-6; D gene: TRBD1; CDR3 length: 17; J gene: TRBJ1-3; clone size: few; CDR3 DNA: TGTGCCAGCAGCTTTGGCTCTAGACAGGGCGGAGGAAACACCATATATTTT; CDR3 protein: CASSFGSRQGGGNTIYF
V gene: TRBV5-5; D gene: -; CDR3 length: 11; J gene: TRBJ2-5; clone size: -; CDR3 DNA: TGTGCCAGCAGCCGGGAAGAGACCCAGTACTTC; CDR3 protein: CASSREETQYF
V gene: TRBV7-9; D gene: -; CDR3 length: 14; J gene: TRBJ1-2; clone size: -; CDR3 DNA: TGTGCCAGCAGCTTAGGCGACACTAACTATGGCTACACCTTC; CDR3 protein: CASSLGDTNYGYTF
V gene: TRBV5-5; D gene: -; CDR3 length: 14; J gene: TRBJ2-7; clone size: -; CDR3 DNA: TGTGCCAGCAGCTTGCGTCAGGAAGCCTACGAGCAGTACTTC; CDR3 protein: CASSLRQEAYEQYF
V gene: TRBV5-4; D gene: TRBD2; CDR3 length: 15; J gene: TRBJ2-3; clone size: -; CDR3 DNA: TGTGCCAGCAGCTCGGGACTAGATAGCACAGATACGCAGTATTTT; CDR3 protein: CASSSGLDSTDTQYF
V gene: TRBV6-6; D gene: TRBD1; CDR3 length: 14; J gene: TRBJ2-3; clone size: -; CDR3 DNA: TGTGCCAGCAGTTCCACAGGGGTTGCTGATACGCAGTATTTT; CDR3 protein: CASSSTGVADTQYF
V gene: TRBV7-2; D gene: TRBD1; CDR3 length: 16; J gene: TRBJ1-1; clone size: -; CDR3 DNA: TGTGCCAGCAGCTTGGACAGGGGAAACATGAACACTGAAGCTTTCTTT; CDR3 protein: CASSLDRGNMNTEAFF
V gene: TRBV5-5; D gene: -; CDR3 length: 15; J gene: TRBJ1-1; clone size: -; CDR3 DNA: TGTGCCAGCAGCCTGGGGATGACTTGGAACACTGAAGCTTTCTTT; CDR3 protein: CASSLGMTWNTEAFF
V gene: TRBV30; D gene: -; CDR3 length: 15; J gene: TRBJ1-5; clone size: -; CDR3 DNA: TGTGCCTGGAGCCGAATGTCCGGGGGGAATCAGCCCCAGCATTTT; CDR3 protein: CAWSRMSGGNQPQHF
V gene: TRBV24-1; D gene: -; CDR3 length: 14; J gene: TRBJ2-5; clone size: -; CDR3 DNA: TGTGCCACCAGTGATATGCGGGACAGTAAGACCCAGTACTTC; CDR3 protein: CATSDMRDSKTQYF
V gene: TRBV7-6; D gene: TRBD2; CDR3 length: 16; J gene: TRBJ2-5; clone size: -; CDR3 DNA: TGTGCCAGCAGCTCCCCAGCGGGGGGGAACCAAGAGACCCAGTACTTC; CDR3 protein: CASSSPAGGNQETQYF
V gene: TRBV5-1; D gene: -; CDR3 length: 14; J gene: TRBJ2-5; clone size: -; CDR3 DNA: TGCGCCAGCAGCTTGGGTCAGGGGGGAGAGACCCAGTACTTC; CDR3 protein: CASSLGQGGETQYF
V gene: TRBV25-1; D gene: TRBD1; CDR3 length: 18; J gene: TRBJ1-2; clone size: few; CDR3 DNA: TGTGCCAGCAGTGGCTCCCCAGGGACAGGCGTCGAGGGGTATGGCTACACCTTC; CDR3 protein: CASSGSPGTGVEGYGYTF
V gene: TRBV7-2; D gene: TRBD1; CDR3 length: 16; J gene: TRBJ1-2; clone size: -; CDR3 DNA: TGTGCCAGCAGCTTCGGGACAGGGTGGGACGACTATGGCTACACCTTC; CDR3 protein: CASSFGTGWDDYGYTF
V gene: TRBV5-6; D gene: -; CDR3 length: 15; J gene: TRBJ1-4; clone size: few; CDR3 DNA: TGTGCCAGCAGCCCCTGGGGGGGCGTTCGAGAAAAACTGTTTTTT; CDR3 protein: CASSPWGGVREKLFF
V gene: TRBV4-1; D gene: -; CDR3 length: 15; J gene: TRBJ2-7; clone size: -; CDR3 DNA: TGCGCCAGCAGCCAAGATCAGGGGCCCGCCCTGGAGCAGTACTTC; CDR3 protein: CASSQDQGPALEQYF
V gene: TRBV6-5; D gene: TRBD1; CDR3 length: 13; J gene: TRBJ1-2; clone size: -; CDR3 DNA: TGTGCCAGCACCGCACAGGGGGCATCTGGCTACACCTTC; CDR3 protein: CASTAQGASGYTF
V gene: TRBV5-5; D gene: -; CDR3 length: 8; J gene: TRBJ1-5; clone size: -; CDR3 DNA: TGTGCCCAGCAGCCCCAGCATTTT; CDR3 protein: CAQQPQHF
V gene: TRBV9; D gene: TRBD1; CDR3 length: 17; J gene: TRBJ2-3; clone size: -; CDR3 DNA: TGTGCCAGCAGCGTACAACAGGGGGTAGGTGGCACAGATACGCAGTATTTT; CDR3 protein: CASSVQQGVGGTDTQYF